This TCR beta chain was sequenced during a study of response to subunit inactivated influenza vaccine. Points from the study as a whole: That few new T cells are recruited by each seasonal influenza vaccination was the authors' suggestion.

As to this clonotype: The antigen is not known.

CDR3 length: 14 residues. Looked up from germline, CDR1 is SGHRS and CDR2 is YFSETQ. Trimming pared 1 base from V and 5 bases from J, leaving 12 bases between. TCRdb redid the calling of the RT-PCR reads with MiXCR, one entry per CDR3 protein. The top ten clones hold 1.9% of a sample with hundreds of thousands of distinct CDR3 sequences, about 25% of them seen once. This chain links TRBV5-1 with TRBJ2-5; D gene uncertain. The sequence derives from a man in his fifties or sixties who received an inactivated influenza vaccine. The source material was CD4+ T cells sorted from PBMCs, sampled 5 days after vaccination. The CDR3 protein is CASSLMSPQETQYF. DNA for the CDR3: TGCGCCAGCAGCTTGATGTCCCCGCAGGAGACCCAGTACTTC.